The rows below give T cell receptor beta chains drawn from one sample of a study of T cells in Graves' hyperthyroidism and ophthalmopathy. TCRdb analysed the multiplex PCR reads with MiXCR anew, one entry per CDR3 protein. The sample yields about 700,000 distinct CDR3 sequences, 12% to 15% seen once. The sequencing sample was made of blood. These TCRs come from a young woman with Graves' hyperthyroidism. Each CDR3 is given with its conserved first and last residue. D genes are given only for firm matches. For some rows the clone size is stated as once, few or many, or as a class when expanded; others skip it.

D gene,clone size,V gene,J gene,CDR3 protein,CDR3 DNA
-,many,TRBV2,TRBJ2-3,CASSEASAVSTDTQYF,TGTGCCAGCAGTGAAGCTTCCGCGGTTAGCACAGATACGCAGTATTTT
-,-,TRBV4-1,TRBJ1-6,CASSQESRGYNSPLHF,TGCGCCAGCAGCCAAGAGAGCAGGGGCTATAATTCACCCCTCCACTTT
-,-,TRBV11-2,TRBJ2-1,CASSPRLGVDEQFF,TGTGCCAGCAGCCCACGACTAGGGGTGGATGAGCAGTTCTTC
TRBD2,many,TRBV2,TRBJ2-1,CASRGTSQNNEQFF,TGTGCCAGCAGGGGGACTAGCCAAAACAATGAGCAGTTCTTC
-,few,TRBV28,TRBJ2-3,CASSWDGTPSTDTQYF,TGTGCCAGCAGTTGGGACGGAACCCCTAGCACAGATACGCAGTATTTT
-,-,TRBV12-3/TRBV12-4,TRBJ1-6,CASCLSYRSSLHF,TGTGCCAGCTGCCTGTCCTATCGGTCATCCCTCCACTTT
TRBD1,many,TRBV9,TRBJ1-1,CASSEHAGTGVLDTEAFF,TGTGCCAGCAGCGAACATGCCGGGACAGGGGTGTTAGACACTGAAGCTTTCTTT
-,many,TRBV29-1,TRBJ1-5,CSVAVDLDQPQHF,TGCAGCGTCGCAGTAGACCTAGATCAGCCCCAGCATTTT
-,-,TRBV4-1,TRBJ2-7,CASSQYSGAPYEQYF,TGCGCCAGCAGCCAATACTCGGGGGCCCCCTACGAGCAGTACTTC
-,-,TRBV15,TRBJ1-1,CATSWGLDTEAFF,TGTGCCACCAGCTGGGGTCTGGACACTGAAGCTTTCTTT
TRBD1,many,TRBV30,TRBJ1-2,CAWSVTPFLGTGDTYGYTF,TGTGCCTGGAGTGTAACACCCTTCTTGGGGACAGGGGATACCTATGGCTACACCTTC
-,-,TRBV10-2,TRBJ1-4,CASSWGAPNEKLFF,TGCGCCAGCAGTTGGGGGGCCCCTAATGAAAAACTGTTTTTT
-,many,TRBV2,TRBJ1-4,CASSHRVSNEKLFF,TGTGCCAGCAGTCACAGGGTGTCAAATGAAAAACTGTTTTTT
-,many,TRBV6-1,TRBJ2-7,CASGRDSTYEQYF,TGTGCCAGCGGCCGGGACTCAACCTACGAGCAGTACTTC
TRBD2,many,TRBV5-1,TRBJ2-7,CASSPAGPYEQYF,TGCGCCAGCAGTCCAGCGGGACCCTACGAGCAGTACTTC
-,many,TRBV9,TRBJ1-1,CASSSRRDTEAFF,TGTGCCAGCAGCTCAAGGAGGGACACTGAAGCTTTCTTT
-,-,TRBV29-1,TRBJ2-1,CSVGEVEQFF,TGCAGCGTGGGGGAGGTCGAGCAGTTCTTC
TRBD2,many,TRBV27,TRBJ2-7,CASSRQREGTYEQYF,TGTGCCAGCAGTAGACAGCGGGAGGGAACCTACGAGCAGTACTTC
-,many,TRBV18,TRBJ2-1,CASSALSDGEQFF,TGTGCCAGCTCAGCCCTCTCGGACGGCGAGCAGTTCTTC
-,once,TRBV28,TRBJ2-7,CASRAAIYEQYF,TGTGCCAGCAGAGCCGCTATTTACGAGCAGTACTTC
TRBD1,few,TRBV24-1,TRBJ2-1,CATSDRGQGAREQFF,TGTGCCACCAGTGATCGGGGACAGGGGGCACGTGAGCAGTTCTTC
-,-,TRBV7-8,TRBJ1-2,CASSLEGTYYGYTF,TGTGCCAGCAGCTTAGAAGGGACCTACTATGGCTACACCTTC
TRBD1,-,TRBV6-1,TRBJ2-3,CASSEGQSTDTQYF,TGTGCCAGCAGTGAGGGACAGAGCACAGATACGCAGTATTTT
-,-,TRBV24-1,TRBJ1-1,CATSDGGAGGTEAFF,TGTGCCACCAGTGATGGGGGGGCTGGTGGCACTGAAGCTTTCTTT
TRBD2,few,TRBV6-9,TRBJ2-2,CASSYTGGPGTGELFF,TGTGCCAGCAGTTACACGGGAGGGCCGGGCACCGGGGAGCTGTTTTTT
-,few,TRBV12-3/TRBV12-4,TRBJ2-1,CASSFTTYNEQFF,TGTGCCAGCAGTTTTACGACCTACAATGAGCAGTTCTTC
-,few,TRBV14,TRBJ1-2,CASSQGDLADIAYGYTF,TGTGCCAGCAGCCAAGGGGACCTAGCTGACATAGCTTATGGCTACACCTTC
-,-,TRBV7-9,TRBJ1-1,CASSFSGPDAGRNTEAFF,TGTGCCAGCAGCTTTTCAGGTCCCGATGCGGGGAGGAACACTGAAGCTTTCTTT
-,-,TRBV18,TRBJ1-1,CASSPPLGRTNTEAFF,TGTGCCAGCTCACCGCCCCTGGGACGGACGAACACTGAAGCTTTCTTT
TRBD2,many,TRBV6-1,TRBJ2-7,CASSQEQAGSYEQYF,TGTGCCAGCAGTCAAGAGCAAGCGGGATCCTACGAGCAGTACTTC
-,few,TRBV5-1,TRBJ2-6,CASSLDSRANVLTF,TGCGCCAGCAGCTTGGACAGTAGGGCCAACGTCCTGACTTTC
TRBD1,many,TRBV2,TRBJ1-2,CASIYRGLNYGYTF,TGTGCCAGCATCTACAGGGGGCTCAACTATGGCTACACCTTC
-,many,TRBV28,TRBJ2-7,CASSSNAVLGYEQYF,TGTGCCAGCAGTTCAAATGCGGTACTTGGATACGAGCAGTACTTC
-,-,TRBV11-2,TRBJ1-1,CASSVSRVVGTEAFF,TGTGCCAGCAGCGTCAGCAGGGTTGTTGGAACTGAAGCTTTCTTT
-,many,TRBV27,TRBJ1-5,CASSSGREQPQHF,TGTGCCAGCAGTTCAGGGAGAGAACAGCCCCAGCATTTT
-,-,TRBV7-9,TRBJ1-4,CASSFSSGEKLFF,TGTGCCAGCAGCTTTAGCTCGGGGGAAAAACTGTTTTTT
TRBD2,many,TRBV29-1,TRBJ2-1,CSVPHSGIYNEQFF,TGCAGCGTTCCCCATAGCGGGATATACAATGAGCAGTTCTTC
TRBD1,many,TRBV27,TRBJ2-3,CASSLGQNTDTQYF,TGTGCCAGCAGTTTGGGACAGAACACAGATACGCAGTATTTT
-,-,TRBV7-8,TRBJ2-1,CASSLMTAGNEQFF,TGTGCCAGCAGCTTAATGACGGCCGGTAATGAGCAGTTCTTC
TRBD2,many,TRBV20-1,TRBJ2-3,CSANPRAGGTQYF,TGCAGTGCTAACCCTCGGGCGGGAGGGACGCAGTATTTT
-,many,TRBV2,TRBJ2-3,CASSEALEVFNTQYF,TGTGCCAGCAGTGAAGCGCTCGAGGTCTTCAATACGCAGTATTTT
TRBD2,once,TRBV7-2,TRBJ2-7,CASSWGLAGGSQQYF,TGTGCCAGCAGCTGGGGACTAGCGGGAGGATCGCAGCAGTACTTC
-,few,TRBV11-3,TRBJ2-7,CASSPPLTSSYEQYF,TGTGCCAGCAGCCCCCCGCTGACATCTTCCTACGAGCAGTACTTC
-,many,TRBV6-1,TRBJ2-3,CASSYTPTGVADTQYF,TGTGCCAGCAGTTACACCCCCACGGGAGTGGCAGATACGCAGTATTTT
-,many,TRBV6-2/TRBV6-3,TRBJ1-5,CASSYSAGLRGNQPQHF,TGTGCCAGCAGTTACTCCGCGGGCCTCAGGGGCAATCAGCCCCAGCATTTT
TRBD1,-,TRBV24-1,TRBJ2-1,CATSEVGTGNGEQFF,TGTGCCACCAGTGAGGTTGGGACAGGGAACGGTGAGCAGTTCTTC
-,-,TRBV4-1,TRBJ1-2,CASSTRMGANYGYTF,TGCGCCAGCAGCACCCGGATGGGAGCTAACTATGGCTACACCTTC
-,many,TRBV4-1,TRBJ1-5,CASSQPGTVYSNQPQHF,TGCGCCAGCAGCCAACCCGGGACGGTCTATAGCAATCAGCCCCAGCATTTT
TRBD1,-,TRBV28,TRBJ2-1,CASRPGQDLWWQFF,TGTGCCAGCAGACCGGGACAGGATCTTTGGTGGCAGTTCTTC
TRBD1,many,TRBV28,TRBJ1-2,CASSSRTGGANYGYTF,TGTGCCAGCAGTTCCCGGACAGGGGGAGCTAACTATGGCTACACCTTC
-,many,TRBV4-1,TRBJ2-7,CASSPSLTEGGEQYF,TGCGCCAGCAGCCCGTCCTTGACCGAAGGGGGCGAGCAGTACTTC
TRBD1,-,TRBV5-4,TRBJ2-1,CASRPGTGGNNEQFF,TGTGCCAGCAGACCCGGGACAGGAGGAAACAATGAGCAGTTCTTC
-,-,TRBV6-2/TRBV6-3,TRBJ2-7,CATSSGLHYEQYF,TGTGCCACGTCATCCGGGCTTCACTACGAGCAGTACTTC
TRBD2,many,TRBV11-3,TRBJ2-1,CASSPITSGRAMNEQFF,TGTGCCAGCAGCCCAATTACTAGCGGGAGGGCCATGAATGAGCAGTTCTTC
TRBD1,-,TRBV6-2/TRBV6-3,TRBJ2-1,CASRVPGQGGDEQFF,TGTGCCAGCAGGGTGCCGGGACAGGGGGGCGATGAGCAGTTCTTC
-,-,TRBV5-1,TRBJ1-5,CASSLVPGRVGHQPQHF,TGCGCCAGCAGCTTGGTCCCGGGGCGGGTGGGGCATCAGCCCCAGCATTTT